This T cell receptor (beta chain) was recorded in a study of OX40 agonist ivuxolimab in advanced cancers. Overall study: Hepatocellular carcinoma, melanoma, renal cell or head and neck cancer was diagnosed in the dose-escalation patients.

Data came from immunoSEQ multiplex PCR; TCRdb stores just in-frame clones and leaves some out. The data show some 39,000 clones, with 88% seen just once and about 14% held by the top ten. This CDR3 has 16 residues. Germline CDR1 reads MGHRA; CDR2 reads YSYEKL. Deletions cut 0 bases from V and 5 bases from J, with 16 bases between. The sequencing here drew on CD4+ or CD8+ T cells sorted from blood, taken in a trial of the OX40 agonist ivuxolimab. This TCR came from an adult with an advanced solid tumor such as melanoma, head and neck, liver or kidney cancer. The rearrangement links TRBV4-1 to TRBJ2-5, with D possibly TRBD2 on 5 matching bases. CDR3 residues: CASSQDRVGVKETQYF. The CDR3 DNA is TGCGCCAGCAGCCAAGATCGGGTGGGAGTGAAGGAGACCCAGTACTTC.